This TCR beta chain was found in a study of cytomegalovirus exposure and HLA in healthy donors. About the study: Within an early data release were 80 million to 90 million unique TCRs drawn from HLA-typed donors.

The CDR3 is 14 amino acids. Germline values: CDR1 PRHDT, CDR2 FYEKMQ (reference sequence). The junction had 8 bases not matched to a gene; V was cut back by 5 bases and J by 5 bases. The PCR was carried out with 60 Vbeta primers and 13 Jbeta primers. As originally analysed: In a later analysis, the count reached some 83 million unique TCR beta chains, with approximately 10 million shared. Assay: immunoSEQ multiplex PCR; the TCRdb copy retains only in-frame clones and omits some. V and J calls plus clone size are reproduced from that table; the DNA served to infer D and trimming. The top ten hold 8.5% to 10% of the sample, which has about 160,000 clones, about 80% seen once. Details on this clone: Its specificity is unknown.

Regarding the study as a whole: Most of the CMV-associated TCR beta chains (in a later analysis) appeared to be HLA-restricted. Across donors, most TCRs were seen rarely, yet some public ones were widespread.

V gene TRBV13 combines with J gene TRBJ2-7, with TRBD1 matching over 8 bases. The source material was PBMCs. This receptor was identified in a man aged 18 to 29 in good health and CMV-seropositive. CDR3 DNA: TGTGCCAGCAGCCCCCCGGGACAGGACCACGAGCAGTACTTC. As protein: CASSPPGQDHEQYF.